These 24 T cell receptor beta chains came from one sample sequenced in a study of CD8 T cells in ankylosing spondylitis. TCRdb re-analysed the 5' RACE reads in MiXCR, keeping a single row per CDR3 protein. The sample shows about 360,000 distinct CDR3 sequences, more than 20% of them seen only once. Sequencing was performed on blood, either unsorted or a sorted T cell fraction (not recorded which). These receptors were taken from a male donor with ankylosing spondylitis or in good health (not recorded which).

In this sample, this clonotype turned up a few times. CDR3 protein: CSATTDTQYF. The DNA for the CDR3 is TGCAGCGCTACCACAGATACGCAGTATTTT. The J gene is TRBJ2-3, the V gene TRBV29-1; D unresolved. CDR3 length equals 10 residues. V was cut by 7 bases and J by 2 bases, with 4 bases left in between. Germline lookup yields CDR1 SQVTM and CDR2 ANQGSEA.

V and J are TRBV9 and TRBJ1-1; weak D call: TRBD1 (5 bases). This CDR3 contains 14 residues. Trimming removed 3 bases from V and 10 bases from J, with 19 bases in between. Germline assignment: CDR1 SGDLS and CDR2 YYNGEE. CDR3 nucleotide sequence: TGTGCCAGCAGCGGTGGGTCGGGGGTTGGGGTAGCTTTCTTT. Encoded protein: CASSGGSGVGVAFF.

CDR3 sequence (DNA): TGTGCCAGCAGTCTTCGGACAGCGGACTCCTACGAGCAGTACTTC. Translating gives CASSLRTADSYEQYF. V and J are TRBV27 and TRBJ2-7, with a weak D call TRBD1 (6 bases). The germline V gene encodes CDR1 MNHEY and CDR2 SMNVEV (reference sequence). CDR3 length: 15 amino acids. V lost 5 bases to trimming and J lost 0 bases, with 14 bases between them.

This clonotype was seen a few times. A junction boundary mismatches the germline segment, possibly from a read error. This chain connects TRBV7-9 to TRBJ2-7, with D maybe TRBD2 (5 bases). The CDR3 consists of 14 residues. The V gene's germline CDR1 is SEHNR and CDR2 FQNEAQ (reference sequence). CDR3 region: CASSLALPSYEQYF. The CDR3 DNA sequence: TGTGCCAGCAGCCTAGCCTTGCCCTCCTACGAGCAGTACTTC.

This clonotype was recorded a few times. This sequence joins TRBV28 and TRBJ1-1; D is ambiguous. Trimming cost V 4 bases and J 0 bases, with 6 bases left between them. The CDR3 covers 13 residues. Germline assignment: CDR1 MDHEN and CDR2 SYDVKM. The CDR3 coding sequence is TGTGCCAGCAGTTATCTGGTGAACACTGAAGCTTTCTTT. Amino acid sequence: CASSYLVNTEAFF.

This clonotype has only a few counts. V usage is TRBV12-3 or TRBV12-4 and J usage is TRBJ2-1; D unclear. The length of the CDR3 is 11 residues. Trimming cost V 4 bases and J 7 bases, with 5 bases left between them. CDR3 DNA sequence: TGTGCCAGCAGTTCGTGGAATGAGCAGTTCTTC. Its translation: CASSSWNEQFF.

In this sample, this clonotype turned up a few times. The genes are TRBV10-3 and TRBJ2-3; D is unclear. CDR1 is ENHRY, CDR2 SYGVKD, per germline. The germline V and J ends were trimmed by 6 bases and 4 bases, with 11 bases remaining between them. This CDR3 comprises 13 residues. The DNA for the CDR3 is TGTGCCATCAGGGACGGCGAGGCAGATACGCAGTATTTT. Its translation is CAIRDGEADTQYF.

This clonotype was counted only a few times. The chain uses TRBV6-5 and TRBJ2-1; possible D gene TRBD2, 6 bases. With 4 bases removed from V and 7 bases from J, the gap between germline ends came to 11 bases. The germline V gene encodes CDR1 MNHEY and CDR2 SVGAGI. This CDR3 comprises 13 residues. The CDR3 spells CASSWGLGNEQFF. The CDR3, as DNA: TGTGCCAGCAGTTGGGGACTGGGGAATGAGCAGTTCTTC.

This clonotype appeared a few times. The genes are TRBV24-1 and TRBJ2-7, with D possibly matching TRBD2 (6 bases). Germline CDR1 is KGHDR and CDR2 is SFDVKD. The ends were cut back, 0 bases at V and 0 bases at J, with 14 bases in the middle. CDR3 length: 17 amino acids. CDR3 coding DNA: TGTGCCACCAGTGATTTGAGACGGGAGCAGCCCTCCTACGAGCAGTACTTC. The encoded protein is CATSDLRREQPSYEQYF.

The chain has TRBV20-1 and TRBJ2-1; 11 bases map to TRBD2. The CDR3 covers 15 residues. Trimming at V came to 0 bases and at J to 8 bases, leaving 6 bases not matched to a gene. Germline CDR1 and CDR2: DFQATT and SNEGSKA (reference sequence). The CDR3 sequence: CSARDPTSGADEQFF. Written as DNA, the CDR3 is TGCAGTGCTAGAGATCCGACTAGCGGGGCCGATGAGCAGTTCTTC.

This clonotype was seen a few times. The chain employs TRBV6-5 and TRBJ2-7; weak D call: TRBD1 (5 bases). CDR3 length: 14 amino acids. The ends were cut back, 5 bases at V and 6 bases at J, with 17 bases in the middle. CDR1 MNHEY and CDR2 SVGAGI come from the germline V gene. For the CDR3, the DNA is TGTGCCAGCAGTCACGGTAAGGGGATTAGCGAGCAGTACTTC. Protein product: CASSHGKGISEQYF.

There are a few counts of this clonotype. The V call is TRBV7-9, the J call TRBJ2-7; 9 bases are shared with TRBD2. V lost 3 bases, J lost 0 bases, and 6 bases stayed unmatched. The CDR3 is made up of 16 amino acids. Germline V gene lookup returns CDR1 SEHNR and CDR2 FQNEAQ (reference sequence). The DNA of the CDR3 is TGTGCCAGCAGCTTTTTACCAGCGGGGGGCTCCTACGAGCAGTACTTC. Protein: CASSFLPAGGSYEQYF.

The rearrangement uses TRBV4-2 and TRBJ2-7, with D perhaps matching TRBD1 or TRBD2 (5 bases each). Between the trimmed V and J ends, which lost 1 base and 3 bases, there was a span of 10 bases. In germline, CDR1 is LGHNA, CDR2 YNFKEQ. This CDR3 comprises 14 residues. CDR3 bases: TGTGCCAGCAGCCAAGCCGGGGACCTCTACGAGCAGTACTTC. It yields the protein CASSQAGDLYEQYF.

The chain carries TRBV7-2 and TRBJ1-2; D may be TRBD1 (6 bases). This CDR3 contains 15 residues. The germline V gene has CDR1 SGHTA and CDR2 FQGNSA. Between the trimmed V and J ends, which lost 3 bases and 6 bases, there was a span of 17 bases. The CDR3 reads CASSFTWTAGNGYTF. In nucleotides, the CDR3 is TGTGCCAGCAGCTTTACATGGACAGCTGGTAATGGCTACACCTTC.

The DNA for the CDR3 is TGTGCCATCAGTGGGGACAGTCAAAGCACAGATACGCAGTATTTT. Translating it yields CAISGDSQSTDTQYF. The V gene is TRBV10-3, the J gene TRBJ2-3; 7 nucleotides align to TRBD1. The trim removed 4 bases at V and 0 bases at J, leaving 4 bases unmatched. Germline V gene data show CDR1 as ENHRY and CDR2 as SYGVKD. The CDR3 extends over 15 amino acids.

This clonotype has just a few counts. This chain connects TRBV29-1 to TRBJ2-2; 9 positions agree with TRBD2. This CDR3 comprises 14 residues. Trimming removed 4 bases from V and 5 bases from J; junction bases left unmatched: 5. CDR1 is SQVTM and CDR2 is ANQGSEA in the germline V gene. The CDR3 loop reads CSVVRLAGTGELFF. The DNA for the CDR3 is TGCAGCGTTGTACGGCTAGCGGGGACCGGGGAGCTGTTTTTT.

The table lists this clonotype with a few counts. This chain connects TRBV10-3 to TRBJ2-3, with 13 bases lining up with TRBD2. Germline-derived CDR1 and CDR2 are ENHRY and SYGVKD. The CDR3 is made up of 16 amino acids. Trimming cost V 6 bases and J 5 bases; bases outside gene matches: 8. The CDR3, as DNA: TGTGCCATCAGACGACTAGCGGGGGGCAATGAAGATACGCAGTATTTT. Translated: CAIRRLAGGNEDTQYF.

This sequence joins TRBV24-1 and TRBJ1-5; D is undetermined. Germline V lookup: CDR1 KGHDR, CDR2 SFDVKD. This CDR3 comprises 13 residues. V lost 0 bases and J lost 7, with 6 bases in between. CDR3 in amino acids: CATSDLDWQPQHF. CDR3 nucleotide sequence: TGTGCCACCAGTGATTTGGACTGGCAGCCCCAGCATTTT.

The chain employs TRBV3-1 and TRBJ2-3, with D unclear. The germline gives CDR1 LGHDT, CDR2 YNNKEL (reference sequence). The germline V and J ends were trimmed by 0 bases and 2 bases, with 12 bases remaining between them. The CDR3 has 16 amino acids. The CDR3: CASSQDGGGDTDTQYF. CDR3 DNA sequence: TGTGCCAGCAGCCAAGATGGTGGCGGAGACACAGATACGCAGTATTTT.

This clonotype was found a few times. The V call is TRBV30, the J call TRBJ2-1; D gene uncertain. The V gene's germline CDR1 is GTSNPN and CDR2 SVGIG (reference sequence). V lost 0 bases and J 5 bases, leaving 5 bases between the germline ends. CDR3 size: 12 residues. The CDR3 DNA follows: TGTGCCTGGAGTGTCATGGACAATGAGCAGTTCTTC. Translating gives CAWSVMDNEQFF.

J is TRBJ2-1 and V is TRBV6-5; 7 positions agree with TRBD2. The V gene end was trimmed by 2 bases and the J gene end by 9 bases; junction bases not matched to a gene: 7. The CDR3 is made up of 14 amino acids. CDR1 MNHEY and CDR2 SVGAGI come from the germline V gene. Written as DNA, the CDR3 is TGTGCCAGCAGTTACGAGGGAGGGGTGGGTGAGCAGTTCTTC. Its translation is CASSYEGGVGEQFF.

This clonotype has a count of ten or more. The chain joins TRBV12-3 or TRBV12-4 to TRBJ2-7, with D possibly TRBD1 on 5 matching bases. Between the trimmed V and J ends, which lost 6 bases and 2 bases, there was a span of 17 bases. This CDR3 has 15 residues. The CDR3 region is CASSSPTEPTYEQYF. The CDR3 DNA reads as TGTGCCAGCAGCTCGCCGACAGAACCTACCTACGAGCAGTACTTC.

This clonotype has more than one count but fewer than ten. This chain joins TRBV4-1 and TRBJ2-5; D remains unclear. CDR3 length: 14 amino acids. V shed 1 base and J shed 5 bases, with 11 bases lying between them. CDR1 and CDR2 from the germline V gene are MGHRA and YSYEKL. The CDR3 DNA reads as TGCGCCAGCAGCCAAGGGTCAATTACGGAGACCCAGTACTTC. Its translation is CASSQGSITETQYF.

V gene TRBV7-9 combines with J gene TRBJ1-2, with D unclear. Trimming removed 5 bases from V and 3 bases from J, with 10 bases in between. CDR3 length equals 13 residues. From germline, CDR1 is SEHNR and CDR2 FQNEAQ (reference sequence). This chain's CDR3 is CASSPGTDYGYTF. The CDR3 DNA is TGTGCCAGCAGCCCAGGCACGGACTATGGCTACACCTTC.